These T cell receptor beta chains were read from a single sample in a study of shared clonotypes between healthy human individuals. TCRdb's table, derived via immunoSEQ multiplex PCR, lists solely in-frame clones and lacks some. The sample shows about 2 million clones, over 85% of them seen only once. The specimen sequenced was naive CD8+ T cells sorted from blood. The receptors stem from a man younger than 35 in good health. The CDR3 runs from the conserved cysteine through the conserved F or W. Fields, in order: V gene, J gene, CDR3 protein.

TRBV10-2	TRBJ2-7	CASSDGLAGAYEQYF
TRBV7-9	TRBJ2-5	CASSPTSTGGLRETQYF
TRBV27	TRBJ1-1	CASSFRLGGVYTEAFF
TRBV13	TRBJ2-5	CASSQAGGPSWETQYF
TRBV4-1	TRBJ2-7	CASSQESAGSSYEQYF
TRBV27	TRBJ2-1	CASSLASQLGEQFF
TRBV19	TRBJ1-2	CASSGGRSNYGYTF
TRBV15	TRBJ2-7	CATSRELVVSYEQYF
TRBV13	TRBJ2-5	CASSLDTSQETQYF
TRBV13	TRBJ2-3	CASSLVRVGTDTQYF
TRBV6-1	TRBJ2-7	CASSEEAAGGLGEQYF
TRBV19	TRBJ2-7	CASSIRIGGGRHYEQYF
TRBV29-1	TRBJ2-2	CSVEDPWTGVTGELFF
TRBV13	TRBJ1-3	CASSFLSRENTIYF
TRBV27	TRBJ2-3	CASSRYGNGASTDTQYF
TRBV27	TRBJ2-7	CASSFPSGEQYF
TRBV5-4	TRBJ1-3	CASSLGQGSRNTIYF
TRBV27	TRBJ1-5	CASSLVLSTNQPQHF
TRBV7-2	TRBJ1-2	CASSTGADYGYTF
TRBV9	TRBJ2-2	CASSVAQGPNTGELFF
TRBV28	TRBJ2-3	CASDASGRTPGTDTQYF
TRBV5-4	TRBJ2-1	CASSHTSTGSNEQFF